This T cell receptor (beta chain) was identified in a study of shared clonotypes between healthy human individuals. Healthy and HIV-negative, the adult donors had no recent acute infections or vaccinations. CD4+ cells yielded CD45RA+ naive and CD45RA-negative memory subsets. The junction had 8 bases not matched to a gene; V was cut back by 6 bases and J by 0 bases. CDR1 and CDR2 from the germline V gene are SNHLY and FYNNEI. CDR3 length: 17 residues. Every subset had its genomic DNA shared out evenly among several immunoSEQ plates. Data came from immunoSEQ multiplex PCR; TCRdb stores just in-frame clones and leaves some out. The profile covers roughly 2,300,000 clones, with under 95% appearing a single time and around 0.4% taken by the ten largest.

This receptor was obtained from a man in his late teens or twenties in good health. Some clones in this sample may be carry-over from other donors' samples. The V gene is TRBV2, the J gene TRBJ1-4; TRBD1 matches 9 bases. The source material was naive CD4+ T cells from PBMCs. Subset indicated: CD45RA+ positively selected. This chain's CDR3 is CASRAGTGRPTNEKLFF. In DNA form, the CDR3 reads TGTGCCAGCAGGGCCGGGACAGGGCGGCCAACTAATGAAAAACTGTTTTTT.